This TCR beta chain was found in a study of metastatic and nonmetastatic thyroid tumors. The wider study: For malignant and benign thyroid patients, tumor or nodule tissue and blood were the sources whose repertoires were compared.

This clone has ten or more counts. The antigen remains undetermined. Treatment of any kind had been given to no patient before thyroid surgery. Overall study findings and caveats: In blood and tumor, TCR beta diversity was reportedly significantly higher in malignant thyroid tumors than in benign nodules.

In the authors' methods: Construction of a distant-metastasis classifier for papillary thyroid cancer relied on CDR3 differences across clinicopathological groups. Using MiXCR, TCRdb reanalyzed the PCR reads. These V and J calls derive from TCRdb rather than the authors' analysis. The repertoire includes 42,000 or so clones, under 20% of them detected once, and roughly 13% sits in the top ten. The CDR3 covers 13 residues. Germline CDR1 and CDR2: MGHRA and YSYEKL. Trimming removed 1 base from V and 7 bases from J, with 5 bases in between. This chain connects TRBV4-1 to TRBJ1-6; D is undetermined. Sequencing input: tumor tissue. The clonotype was recovered from a female donor with papillary thyroid cancer or a benign thyroid nodule (not recorded which). Some clones in this sample may be carry-over from other donors' samples. CDR3 loop: CASSQGQNSPLHF. Written as DNA, the CDR3 is TGCGCCAGCAGCCAAGGGCAGAATTCACCCCTCCACTTT.